Detailed here is one T cell receptor (beta chain). The CDR3 end shows no conserved phenylalanine or tryptophan, and so a read error is likely. Making TCR beta cDNA involved around 500 ng total RNA and a constant-region primer. Three-round nested multiplex PCR performed with slightly modified ARM-PCR produced the TCR beta libraries. Investigators reported that the first two PCR rounds, at 10 cycles each, used TRBV1-TRBV30 forward primers with a C-beta reverse primer. Using its own MiXCR run on the multiplex PCR reads, TCRdb lists one record per CDR3 protein. This sample has about 120,000 distinct CDR3 sequences; around 70% occur once, and the top ten carry about 8%. This entry belongs to a study of tumor-infiltrating lymphocytes in primary liver carcinoma. Study background: Among the tumors, stages were T1-T3 N0M0 and sizes about 4.2 to 10 cm.

Germline V gives CDR1 MGHRA, CDR2 YSYEKL. This CDR3 region has 17 residues. Co-extracting RNA and DNA was done with about 20-34 mg of unsorted bulk tissue as input. The patients had histopathologically diagnosed primary liver carcinoma, and their disease was treated by surgical resection. With chronic HBV infection, the patients were also treatment-naive. Sequencing used tumor-adjacent normal liver tissue. This receptor was taken from a woman in her sixties or seventies with primary liver carcinoma and hepatitis B virus infection. V usage is TRBV4-1 and J usage is TRBJ2-6; D call uncertain. CDR3 protein: CANSLQSMGSGANVLTL. CDR3 DNA sequence: TGCGCCAACAGCCTTCAGAGTATGGGCTCTGGGGCCAACGTCCTGACTTTA.